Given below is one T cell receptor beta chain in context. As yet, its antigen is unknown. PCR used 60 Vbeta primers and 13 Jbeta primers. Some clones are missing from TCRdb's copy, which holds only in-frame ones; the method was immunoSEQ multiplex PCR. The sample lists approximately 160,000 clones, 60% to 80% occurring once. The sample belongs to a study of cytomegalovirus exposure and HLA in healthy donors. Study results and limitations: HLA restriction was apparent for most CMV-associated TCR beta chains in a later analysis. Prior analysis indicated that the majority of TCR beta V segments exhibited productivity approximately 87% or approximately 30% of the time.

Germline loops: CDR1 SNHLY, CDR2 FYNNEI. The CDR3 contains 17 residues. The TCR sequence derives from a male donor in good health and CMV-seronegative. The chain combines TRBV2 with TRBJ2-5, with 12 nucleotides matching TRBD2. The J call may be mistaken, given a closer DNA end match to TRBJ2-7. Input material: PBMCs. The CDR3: CASRPRLAGASLPEQYF. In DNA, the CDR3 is TGTGCCAGCAGACCTAGACTAGCGGGAGCCTCCCTACCCGAGCAGTACTTC.